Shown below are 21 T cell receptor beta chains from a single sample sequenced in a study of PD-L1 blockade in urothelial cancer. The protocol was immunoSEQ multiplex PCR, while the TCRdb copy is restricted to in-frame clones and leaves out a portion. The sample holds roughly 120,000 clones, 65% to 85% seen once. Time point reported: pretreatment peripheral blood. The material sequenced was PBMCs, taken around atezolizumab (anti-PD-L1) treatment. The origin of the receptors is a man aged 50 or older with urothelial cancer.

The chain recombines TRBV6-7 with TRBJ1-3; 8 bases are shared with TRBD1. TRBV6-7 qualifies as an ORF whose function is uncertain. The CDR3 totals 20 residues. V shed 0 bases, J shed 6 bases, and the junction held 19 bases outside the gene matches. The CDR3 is CASSYSKVSPGQGKENTIYF. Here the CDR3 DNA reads TGTGCCAGCAGTTACTCGAAGGTCTCGCCCGGACAGGGTAAGGAAAACACCATATATTTT.

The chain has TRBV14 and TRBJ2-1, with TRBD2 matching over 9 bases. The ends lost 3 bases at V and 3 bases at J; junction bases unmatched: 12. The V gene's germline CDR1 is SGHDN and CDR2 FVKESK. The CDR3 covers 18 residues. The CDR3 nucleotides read TGTGCCAGCAGCCAGGTAGCGGGAGAGGGGAAGTACTACAATGAGCAGTTCTTC. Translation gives CASSQVAGEGKYYNEQFF.

The CDR3 is CASSEARGRNIQYF. For the CDR3, the DNA is TGTGCCAGCAGTGAAGCCAGGGGCCGTAACATTCAGTACTTC. The chain is built from TRBV2 and TRBJ2-4; tentatively, D is TRBD1 (6 bases). Germline lookup yields CDR1 SNHLY and CDR2 FYNNEI. Trimming removed 0 bases from V and 7 bases from J, with 10 bases in between. This CDR3 region has 14 residues.

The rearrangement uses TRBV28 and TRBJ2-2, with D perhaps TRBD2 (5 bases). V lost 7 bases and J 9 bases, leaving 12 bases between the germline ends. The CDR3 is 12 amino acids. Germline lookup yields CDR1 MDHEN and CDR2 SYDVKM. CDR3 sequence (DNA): TGTGCCAGCACCATCGAGGGCCGGGAGCTGTTTTTT. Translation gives CASTIEGRELFF.

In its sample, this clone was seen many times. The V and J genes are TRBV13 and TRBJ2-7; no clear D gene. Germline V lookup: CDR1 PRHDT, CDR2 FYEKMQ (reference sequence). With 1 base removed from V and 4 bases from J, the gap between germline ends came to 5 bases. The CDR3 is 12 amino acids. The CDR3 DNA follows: TGTGCCAGCAGCTTAGAAGCTTACGAGCAGTACTTC. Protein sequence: CASSLEAYEQYF.

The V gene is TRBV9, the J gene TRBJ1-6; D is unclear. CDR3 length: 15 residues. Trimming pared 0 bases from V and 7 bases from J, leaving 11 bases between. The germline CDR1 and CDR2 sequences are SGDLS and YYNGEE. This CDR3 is CASSVDVQANSPLHF. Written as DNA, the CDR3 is TGTGCCAGCAGCGTAGATGTCCAGGCAAATTCACCCCTCCACTTT.

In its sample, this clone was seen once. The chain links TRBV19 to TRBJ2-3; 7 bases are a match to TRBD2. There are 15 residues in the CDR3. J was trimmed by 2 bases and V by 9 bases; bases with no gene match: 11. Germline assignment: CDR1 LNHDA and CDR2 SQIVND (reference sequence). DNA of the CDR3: TGTGCCAGCAGTGGGCTAGCGGACCCCACAGATACGCAGTATTTT. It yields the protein CASSGLADPTDTQYF.

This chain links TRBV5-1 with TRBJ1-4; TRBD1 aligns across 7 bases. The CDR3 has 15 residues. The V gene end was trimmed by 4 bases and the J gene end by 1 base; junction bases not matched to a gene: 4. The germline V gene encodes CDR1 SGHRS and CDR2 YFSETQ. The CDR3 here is CASSRQGGTNEKLFF. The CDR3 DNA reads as TGCGCCAGCAGCCGCCAGGGGGGAACTAATGAAAAACTGTTTTTT.

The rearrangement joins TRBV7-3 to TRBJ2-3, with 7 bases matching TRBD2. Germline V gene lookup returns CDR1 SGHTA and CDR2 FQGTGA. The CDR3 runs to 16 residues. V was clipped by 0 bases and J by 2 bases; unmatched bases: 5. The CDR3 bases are TGTGCCAGCAGCTTAACGGCGGGGGTGAACACAGATACGCAGTATTTT. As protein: CASSLTAGVNTDTQYF. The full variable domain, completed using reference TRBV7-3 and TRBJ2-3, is GAGVSQTPSNKVTEKGKYVELRCDPISGHTALYWYRQSLGQGPEFLIYFQGTGAADDSGLPNDRFFAVRPEGSVSTLKIQRTERGDSAVYLCASSLTAGVNTDTQYFGPGTRLTVL.

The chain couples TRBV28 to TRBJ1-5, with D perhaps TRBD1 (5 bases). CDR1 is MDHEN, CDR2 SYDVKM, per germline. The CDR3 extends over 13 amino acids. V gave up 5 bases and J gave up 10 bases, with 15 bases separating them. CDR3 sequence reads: CASSTLQVFPQHF. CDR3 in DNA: TGTGCCAGCAGTACCCTACAGGTCTTCCCCCAGCATTTT.

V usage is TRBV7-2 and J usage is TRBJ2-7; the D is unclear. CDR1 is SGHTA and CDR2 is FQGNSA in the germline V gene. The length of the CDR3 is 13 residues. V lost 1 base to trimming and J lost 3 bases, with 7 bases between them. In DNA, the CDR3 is TGTGCCAGCAGCTTAGTCGGGTTCTACGAGCAGTACTTC. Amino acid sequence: CASSLVGFYEQYF.

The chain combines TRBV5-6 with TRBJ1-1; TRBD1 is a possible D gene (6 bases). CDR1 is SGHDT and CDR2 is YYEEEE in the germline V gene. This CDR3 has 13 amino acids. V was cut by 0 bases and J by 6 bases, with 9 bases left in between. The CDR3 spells CASSLAGVAEAFF. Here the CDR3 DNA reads TGTGCCAGCAGCTTGGCAGGGGTGGCTGAAGCTTTCTTT.

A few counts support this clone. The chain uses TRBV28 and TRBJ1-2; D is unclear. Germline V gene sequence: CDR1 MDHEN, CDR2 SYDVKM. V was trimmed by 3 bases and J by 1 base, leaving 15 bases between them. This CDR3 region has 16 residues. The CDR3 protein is CASSFQEGGNNYGYTF. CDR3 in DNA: TGTGCCAGCAGTTTCCAGGAGGGAGGGAATAACTATGGCTACACCTTC.

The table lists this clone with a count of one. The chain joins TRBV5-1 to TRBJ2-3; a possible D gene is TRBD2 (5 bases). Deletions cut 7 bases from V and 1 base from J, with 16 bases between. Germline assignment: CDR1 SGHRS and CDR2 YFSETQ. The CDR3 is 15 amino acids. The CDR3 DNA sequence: TGCGCCAGCCGACTCGTCTTCGGGGGCACAGATACGCAGTATTTT. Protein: CASRLVFGGTDTQYF.

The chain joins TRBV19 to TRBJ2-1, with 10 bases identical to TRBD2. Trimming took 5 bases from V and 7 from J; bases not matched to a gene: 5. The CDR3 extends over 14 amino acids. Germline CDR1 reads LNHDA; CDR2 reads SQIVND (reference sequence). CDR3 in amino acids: CASSQSGRGNEQFF. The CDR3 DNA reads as TGTGCCAGTAGTCAGAGCGGGAGGGGGAATGAGCAGTTCTTC.

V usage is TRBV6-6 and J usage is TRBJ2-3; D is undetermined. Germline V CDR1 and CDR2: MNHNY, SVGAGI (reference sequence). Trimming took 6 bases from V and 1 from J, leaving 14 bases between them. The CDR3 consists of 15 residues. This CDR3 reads CASRATQAGTDTQYF. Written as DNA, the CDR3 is TGTGCCAGCAGAGCCACCCAAGCTGGCACAGATACGCAGTATTTT.

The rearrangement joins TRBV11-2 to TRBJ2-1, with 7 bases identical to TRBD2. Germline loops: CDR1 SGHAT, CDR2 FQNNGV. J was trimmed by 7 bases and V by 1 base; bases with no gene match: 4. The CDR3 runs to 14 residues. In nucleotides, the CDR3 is TGTGCCAGCAGCTTAGCGGGAGGCTCTAATGAGCAGTTCTTC. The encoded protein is CASSLAGGSNEQFF.

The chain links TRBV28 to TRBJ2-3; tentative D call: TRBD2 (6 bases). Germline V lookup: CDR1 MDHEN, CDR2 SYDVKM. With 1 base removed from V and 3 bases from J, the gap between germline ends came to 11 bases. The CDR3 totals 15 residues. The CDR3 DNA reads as TGTGCCAGCAGTTTATTTGGGGGGAGGACAGATACGCAGTATTTT. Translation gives CASSLFGGRTDTQYF. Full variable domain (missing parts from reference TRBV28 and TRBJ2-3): DVKVTQSSRYLVKRTGEKVFLECVQDMDHENMFWYRQDPGLGLRLIYFSYDVKMKEKGDIPEGYSVSREKKERFSLILESASTNQTSMYLCASSLFGGRTDTQYFGPGTRLTVL.

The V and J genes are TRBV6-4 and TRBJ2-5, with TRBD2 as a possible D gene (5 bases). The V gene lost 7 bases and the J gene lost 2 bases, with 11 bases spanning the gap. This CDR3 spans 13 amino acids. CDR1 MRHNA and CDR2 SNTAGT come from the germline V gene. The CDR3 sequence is CASTYGGQETQYF. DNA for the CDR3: TGTGCCAGCACCTACGGCGGGCAAGAGACCCAGTACTTC.

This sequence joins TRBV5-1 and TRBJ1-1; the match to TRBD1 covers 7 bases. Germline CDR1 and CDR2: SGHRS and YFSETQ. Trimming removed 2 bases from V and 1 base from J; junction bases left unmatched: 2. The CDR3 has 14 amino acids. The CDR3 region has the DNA TGCGCCAGCAGCTTAGGGACAGCGAACACTGAAGCTTTCTTT. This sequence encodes CASSLGTANTEAFF.

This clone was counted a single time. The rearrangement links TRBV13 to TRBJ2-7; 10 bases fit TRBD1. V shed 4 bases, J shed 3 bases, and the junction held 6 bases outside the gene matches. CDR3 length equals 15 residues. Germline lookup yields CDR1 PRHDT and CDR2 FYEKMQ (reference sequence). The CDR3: CASSSRDRGIYEQYF. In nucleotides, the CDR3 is TGTGCCAGCAGCTCCCGGGACAGGGGAATCTACGAGCAGTACTTC.